The source of this T cell receptor beta chain is a study of T cell repertoires in aging, cancer and after chemotherapy. Looking at the study overall: Approximately 9.6 million TCR reads were in the whole dataset. Study-level findings and limits: In cancer patients, declining TCR diversity with age involved lost richness and lost evenness. In each cancer cohort, median generation probability increased across chemotherapy, suggesting thymic output rebounded.

Concerning this clonotype itself: Its specificity is not known.

TRB rearrangements spanning V, D and J were amplified using mixed TRB-A/B primers. MiXCR, applied by TCRdb to the multiplex PCR reads, yields one record per CDR3 protein. Among about 1,800 distinct CDR3 sequences listed, around 21% were seen once. TCR beta rearrangements were amplified from peripheral blood genomic DNA. Source material: blood. This sequence was found in a human donor with a solid tumor.

The CDR3: CSASRREGYNEQFF. The CDR3, as DNA: TGCAGTGCTAGTCGGCGGGAGGGGTACAATGAGCAGTTCTTC. The chain uses TRBV20-1 and TRBJ2-1; TRBD2 matches 9 bases. The CDR3 contains 14 residues. CDR1 is DFQATT and CDR2 is SNEGSKA in the germline V gene (reference sequence). Trimming removed 3 bases from V and 4 bases from J; junction bases left unmatched: 4.